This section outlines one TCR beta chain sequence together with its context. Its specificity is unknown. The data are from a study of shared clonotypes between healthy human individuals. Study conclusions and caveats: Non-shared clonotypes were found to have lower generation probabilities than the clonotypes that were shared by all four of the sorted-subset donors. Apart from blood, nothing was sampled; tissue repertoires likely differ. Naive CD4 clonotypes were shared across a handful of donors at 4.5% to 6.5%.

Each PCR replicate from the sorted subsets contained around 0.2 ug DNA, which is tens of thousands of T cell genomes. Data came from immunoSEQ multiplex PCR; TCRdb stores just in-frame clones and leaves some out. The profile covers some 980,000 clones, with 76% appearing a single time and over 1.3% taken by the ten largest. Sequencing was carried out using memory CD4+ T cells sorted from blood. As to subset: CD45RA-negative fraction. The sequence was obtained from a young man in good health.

This CDR3 is CASSSIPGLAGEQYF. CDR3 coding DNA: TGTGCCAGCAGCTCAATCCCGGGACTAGCGGGGGAGCAGTATTTT. The chain has TRBV7-3 and TRBJ2-3, with 14 bases lining up with TRBD2. In germline, CDR1 is SGHTA, CDR2 FQGTGA. This CDR3 region has 15 residues. J was trimmed by 11 bases and V by 4 bases; bases with no gene match: 8. Full variable domain (remainder filled in from reference TRBV7-3 and TRBJ2-3): GAGVSQTPSNKVTEKGKYVELRCDPISGHTALYWYRQSLGQGPEFLIYFQGTGAADDSGLPNDRFFAVRPEGSVSTLKIQRTERGDSAVYLCASSSIPGLAGEQYFGPGTRLTVL.